These 15 T cell receptor beta chains came from one sample sequenced in a study of blood T cell repertoires in COVID-19. The table came from immunoSEQ multiplex PCR; TCRdb's copy has only in-frame clones and leaves some out. Of roughly 230,000 clones listed, approximately 85% are singletons. The sequenced sample was peripheral blood. All receptors derive from a man in his forties or fifties with acute or convalescent COVID-19.

This chain uses TRBV2 with TRBJ2-1, with 8 bases identical to TRBD2. V was pared by 8 bases and J by 6 bases, with 9 bases of the junction left unmatched. Germline CDR1 is SNHLY and CDR2 is FYNNEI. The CDR3 has 14 amino acids. The CDR3 loop is CASDTGGRGNEQFF. CDR3 bases: TGTGCCAGCGATACGGGGGGGAGGGGCAATGAGCAGTTCTTC.

The rearrangement links TRBV11-1 to TRBJ2-2; 7 nucleotides align to TRBD1. The J segment lost 5 bases and the V segment lost 5 bases, leaving 8 bases of the junction unmatched. Germline V CDR1 and CDR2: SGHAT, FQDESV (reference sequence). The CDR3 covers 15 residues. The CDR3 DNA follows: TGTGCCAGCAGCGGGAAGACAGGGCGTACCGGGGAGCTGTTTTTT. It translates to CASSGKTGRTGELFF.

The CDR3 DNA reads as TGTGCCAGCAGCTTAGGGAAGCGGGGTTTCGAGCAGTACTTC. As protein: CASSLGKRGFEQYF. V and J are TRBV11-2 and TRBJ2-7; 7 bases fit TRBD2. Trimming at V came to 1 base and at J to 6 bases, leaving 6 bases not matched to a gene. This CDR3 has 14 residues. The germline gives CDR1 SGHAT, CDR2 FQNNGV.

The chain joins TRBV2 to TRBJ2-6, with D maybe TRBD2 (5 bases). V lost 6 bases to trimming and J lost 1 base, with 7 bases between them. Germline V gene data show CDR1 as SNHLY and CDR2 as FYNNEI. The CDR3 contains 14 residues. The CDR3 here is CASRGRSGANVLTF. The CDR3 DNA is TGTGCCAGCAGAGGGAGATCTGGGGCCAACGTCCTGACTTTC. The complete variable domain, with remaining parts taken from reference TRBV2 and TRBJ2-6, reads EPEVTQTPSHQVTQMGQEVILRCVPISNHLYFYWYRQILGQKVEFLVSFYNNEISEKSEIFDDQFSVERPDGSNFTLKIRSTKLEDSAMYFCASRGRSGANVLTFGAGSRLTVL.

The genes are TRBV19 and TRBJ1-2; a weak D match, TRBD1 (5 bases). Looked up from germline, CDR1 is LNHDA and CDR2 is SQIVND (reference sequence). CDR3 size: 15 residues. With 1 base removed from V and 1 base from J, the gap between germline ends came to 10 bases. The CDR3 reads CASSIGDSVNYGYTF. The CDR3 bases are TGTGCCAGTAGTATAGGCGACAGCGTTAACTATGGCTACACCTTC.

The chain combines TRBV12-5 with TRBJ1-2, with TRBD1 identical over 10 bases. The V gene end was trimmed by 7 bases and the J gene end by 5 bases; junction bases not matched to a gene: 4. Germline CDR1 and CDR2: LGHNT and FRNRAP. The CDR3 totals 13 residues. CDR3 sequence: CASARQGAYGYTF. The CDR3 bases are TGTGCTAGTGCCCGACAGGGGGCATATGGCTACACCTTC.

J is TRBJ2-1 and V is TRBV6-2 or TRBV6-3; 7 bases line up with TRBD2. Per the germline V gene, CDR1 is MNHEY and CDR2 is SVGEGT. The CDR3 runs to 15 residues. The V segment lost 1 base and the J segment 7 bases; nucleotides outside the gene matches: 7. The DNA of the CDR3 is TGTGCCAGCAGTTACTTGGGCGGGGGTGTGAATGAGCAGTTCTTC. Its translation: CASSYLGGGVNEQFF.

The chain combines TRBV27 with TRBJ2-5; TRBD2 matches at 14 bases. With 5 bases clipped from V and 1 base from J, the junction kept 3 bases outside the gene matches. The length of the CDR3 is 16 residues. Germline CDR1 MNHEY, CDR2 SMNVEV (reference sequence). The CDR3 region has the DNA TGTGCCAGCAGTGAGGGACTAGCGGGGGTCCAAGAGACCCAGTACTTC. Residues: CASSEGLAGVQETQYF.

V is TRBV27 and J is TRBJ1-2, with 9 bases lining up with TRBD1. The CDR3 loop spans 17 amino acids. Germline trimming cut 4 bases from V and 9 bases from J; bases unmatched to any gene: 18. From germline, CDR1 is MNHEY and CDR2 SMNVEV (reference sequence). The DNA of the CDR3 is TGTGCCAGCAGTTCTCCGGGACAGGGATCCCTTGTCTCGAGCTACACCTTC. Residues: CASSSPGQGSLVSSYTF.

The V call is TRBV5-1, the J call TRBJ1-1, with a possible D match to TRBD1 (6 bases). CDR3 size: 13 residues. V was trimmed by 1 base and J by 7 bases, leaving 11 bases between them. Germline V gene lookup returns CDR1 SGHRS and CDR2 YFSETQ. CDR3 residues: CASSLMQGIEAFF. CDR3 bases: TGCGCCAGCAGCTTGATGCAGGGGATTGAAGCTTTCTTT.

The chain uses TRBV5-4 and TRBJ1-1; D possibly corresponds to TRBD1 (5 bases). The CDR3 runs to 15 residues. Germline V gene lookup returns CDR1 SGHNT and CDR2 YYREEE (reference sequence). V lost 6 bases and J lost 1, with 16 bases in between. The chain's CDR3 is CASITMGQGNTEAFF. Here the CDR3 DNA reads TGTGCCAGCATCACGATGGGGCAGGGGAACACTGAAGCTTTCTTT.

V gene TRBV10-3 combines with J gene TRBJ1-1, with TRBD1 identical over 7 bases. Germline V gives CDR1 ENHRY, CDR2 SYGVKD. The V gene end was trimmed by 6 bases and the J gene end by 0 bases; junction bases not matched to a gene: 4. The CDR3 extends over 14 amino acids. The CDR3 loop reads CAIRPTGLNTEAFF. In DNA, the CDR3 is TGTGCCATCAGGCCGACAGGGCTGAACACTGAAGCTTTCTTT.

This chain links TRBV30 with TRBJ1-5; D unclear. This CDR3 comprises 14 residues. The germline gives CDR1 GTSNPN, CDR2 SVGIG (reference sequence). Trimming stripped 3 bases from V and 0 bases from J, with 9 bases between. The CDR3 DNA reads as TGTGCCTGGAGATACAGCGGTAGCAATCAGCCCCAGCATTTT. It is translated as CAWRYSGSNQPQHF.

This clone was seen a single time. V is TRBV2 and J is TRBJ2-1, with 10 bases that match TRBD2. Germline V gives CDR1 SNHLY, CDR2 FYNNEI. With 3 bases clipped from V and 5 bases from J, the junction kept 10 bases outside the gene matches. This CDR3 comprises 17 residues. The CDR3 sequence is CASSDRASGGEDNEQFF. CDR3 DNA sequence: TGTGCCAGCAGTGACAGGGCTAGCGGGGGTGAGGACAATGAGCAGTTCTTC.

The V gene is TRBV10-3, the J gene TRBJ1-1, with D unclear. Deletions cut 7 bases from V and 4 bases from J, with 16 bases between. The CDR3 loop spans 14 amino acids. CDR1 and CDR2 from the germline V gene are ENHRY and SYGVKD. CDR3 nucleotide sequence: TGTGCCATCACCGCGAGGTTGGAGAGCACTGAAGCTTTCTTT. Encoded protein: CAITARLESTEAFF.